This is a list of T cell receptor beta chains from one sample in a study of cytomegalovirus exposure and HLA in healthy donors. Method: immunoSEQ multiplex PCR; TCRdb's copy keeps in-frame clones and lacks some. The sample has more than 70,000 clones, more than 75% seen once. Material: PBMCs. These receptor sequences come from a man aged 30 to 45 in good health and CMV-seropositive. CDR3s include the opening cysteine and the closing phenylalanine or tryptophan. Fields, in order: CDR3 protein, CDR3 DNA, D gene, clone size, V gene, J gene. The D gene is left open where the match is weak. Where a row states a size, it is once, few, many or the class of an expanded clone; other rows omit it.

CASSPGTSRETYF	TGTGCCAGCAGCCCCGGGACTAGTAGGGAGACGTACTTC	TRBD2	NA	TRBV7-2	TRBJ2-5
CAWRLPGQGAEQYF	TGTGCCTGGCGCCTTCCGGGACAGGGGGCCGAGCAGTACTTC	TRBD1	NA	TRBV30	TRBJ2-7
CASRRGFGELFF	TGTGCCAGCAGAAGGGGGTTCGGGGAGCTGTTTTTT	NA	NA	TRBV28	TRBJ2-2
CASSFQAGAGETQYF	TGTGCCAGCAGCTTTCAAGCGGGGGCCGGGGAGACCCAGTACTTC	TRBD2	NA	TRBV11-2	TRBJ2-5
CASSFGLGALDTQYF	TGTGCCAGCAGTTTCGGACTAGGGGCCCTAGATACGCAGTATTTT	TRBD2	once	TRBV28	TRBJ2-3
CASSPTGEMTLHF	TGTGCCAGTAGTCCAACGGGGGAGATGACCCTCCACTTT	NA	once	TRBV19	TRBJ1-6
CASTEGQSSYEQYF	TGTGCCAGCACCGAAGGACAGAGCTCCTACGAGCAGTACTTC	NA	few	TRBV6-1	TRBJ2-7
CATQGTGFSNQPQHF	TGTGCCACCCAGGGGACAGGGTTTAGCAATCAGCCCCAGCATTTT	TRBD1	NA	TRBV6-1	TRBJ1-5
CAISGRDGDYGYTF	TGTGCCATCAGTGGCAGGGATGGGGACTATGGCTACACCTTC	NA	NA	TRBV10-3	TRBJ1-2
CASSRPGQGSGGYTF	TGTGCCAGCAGCCGACCGGGACAGGGATCGGGAGGCTACACCTTC	TRBD1	NA	TRBV7-2	TRBJ1-2
CASSDSTSGGADTQYF	TGTGCCAGCAGTGACTCGACTAGCGGGGGGGCAGATACGCAGTATTTT	TRBD2	few	TRBV6-4	TRBJ2-3
CASRTGAGELFF	TGCGCCAGCAGGACAGGGGCGGGGGAGCTGTTTTTT	TRBD1	NA	TRBV10-1	TRBJ2-2
CASSLYKGARTDTQYF	TGTGCCAGCAGCTTGTACAAGGGGGCGAGGACAGATACGCAGTATTTT	TRBD1	NA	TRBV5-6	TRBJ2-3
CAISEKTYYEQYF	TGTGCCATCAGTGAGAAGACATACTACGAGCAGTACTTC	NA	NA	TRBV10-3	TRBJ2-7
CASSFLGDLDEKLFF	TGTGCCAGCAGCTTCCTAGGAGACCTGGATGAAAAACTGTTTTTT	NA	medium-sized	TRBV5-6	TRBJ1-4
CASSLGAGRVNNEQFF	TGTGCCAGCAGCTTAGGGGCCGGGAGAGTTAACAATGAGCAGTTCTTC	NA	NA	TRBV7-2	TRBJ2-1
CASSRMLAASTDTQYF	TGTGCCAGCAGCCGGATGCTAGCGGCTAGCACAGATACGCAGTATTTT	TRBD2	few	TRBV7-2	TRBJ2-3
CASTPGGSLQPQHF	TGTGCCAGCACCCCGGGGGGGAGTCTACAGCCCCAGCATTTT	NA	NA	TRBV5-5	TRBJ1-5
CSAGGDRGYTF	TGCAGTGCGGGAGGGGACCGGGGCTACACCTTC	NA	NA	TRBV20-1	TRBJ1-2
CASSLWTGLNTEAFF	TGTGCCAGCAGTTTATGGACAGGGCTGAACACTGAAGCTTTCTTT	TRBD1	once	TRBV28	TRBJ1-1
CASSSTGKWTDTQYF	TGTGCCAGCAGCTCGACTGGCAAATGGACAGATACGCAGTATTTT	NA	NA	TRBV7-8	TRBJ2-3
CASSLVGASGSYEQYF	TGTGCCAGCAGCCTCGTAGGCGCTAGCGGGAGCTACGAGCAGTACTTC	TRBD2	NA	TRBV7-3	TRBJ2-7
CASSQDRTGSSYEQYF	TGCGCCAGCAGCCAAGATCGAACAGGGAGCTCCTACGAGCAGTACTTC	NA	NA	TRBV4-3	TRBJ2-7
CASSIGDTQYF	TGTGCCAGTAGTATCGGAGATACGCAGTATTTT	NA	NA	TRBV19	TRBJ2-3
CASSPGGRSDTQYF	TGCGCCAGCAGCCCAGGGGGCAGGTCAGATACGCAGTATTTT	TRBD1	few	TRBV4-1	TRBJ2-3
CASSVGTGLNTIYF	TGTGCCAGCAGCGTGGGGACAGGGCTAAACACCATATATTTT	TRBD1	NA	TRBV9	TRBJ1-3
CASSTPGRGLIFF	TGTGCCAGCAGCACCCCTGGGAGGGGACTTATCTTCTTC	TRBD2	NA	TRBV7-2	TRBJ2-1
CARDRAGTLGELFF	TGTGCTAGGGACCGAGCCGGGACACTCGGGGAGCTGTTTTTT	NA	NA	TRBV12-5	TRBJ2-2
CASSDHQGGRGPGYTF	TGTGCCAGCAGTGATCACCAGGGCGGTCGAGGCCCTGGCTACACCTTC	NA	NA	TRBV2	TRBJ1-2
CATSRGLAGVENTQYF	TGTGCCACCAGCAGGGGACTAGCGGGAGTGGAAAATACGCAGTATTTT	TRBD2	NA	TRBV15	TRBJ2-3
CASSPTGGTEAFF	TGTGCCAGCAGCCCGACAGGGGGGACTGAAGCTTTCTTT	TRBD1	NA	TRBV7-9	TRBJ1-1
CASSPRLGSGANVLTF	TGTGCCAGCAGCCCTAGGTTAGGCTCTGGGGCCAACGTCCTGACTTTC	NA	few	TRBV7-9	TRBJ2-6
CASSAPQHGTGQRANEQFF	TGTGCCAGTAGTGCCCCTCAACACGGGACAGGTCAACGGGCCAATGAGCAGTTCTTC	TRBD1	NA	TRBV19	TRBJ2-1
CASSLAEVTGAGYTF	TGCGCCAGCAGCTTGGCCGAGGTGACAGGGGCTGGCTACACCTTC	TRBD1	few	TRBV5-1	TRBJ1-2
CAWSSRIATGETQYF	TGTGCCTGGAGTTCTAGAATTGCCACAGGGGAGACCCAGTACTTC	NA	NA	TRBV30	TRBJ2-5
CASFDTYTEAFF	TGTGCCAGCTTTGACACTTACACTGAAGCTTTCTTT	NA	NA	TRBV6-1	TRBJ1-1
CASSDRGLGTEAFF	TGTGCCAGCAGCGACAGGGGTCTTGGCACTGAAGCTTTCTTT	TRBD1	NA	TRBV9	TRBJ1-1
CSVGTSGFYEQYF	TGCAGCGTTGGGACTAGCGGATTCTACGAGCAGTACTTC	TRBD2	NA	TRBV29-1	TRBJ2-7
CASTRGPQETQYF	TGTGCCAGCACCAGGGGCCCCCAAGAGACCCAGTACTTC	NA	NA	TRBV6-6	TRBJ2-5
CSVGDRLSYGYTF	TGCAGCGTTGGGGACAGGTTATCCTATGGCTACACCTTC	TRBD1	NA	TRBV29-1	TRBJ1-2
CASSELQGYQPQHF	TGTGCCAGCAGTGAACTACAGGGGTATCAGCCCCAGCATTTT	TRBD1	NA	TRBV2	TRBJ1-5
CASSTGGAGYTF	TGTGCCAGCAGCACAGGGGGCGCCGGCTACACCTTC	TRBD1	NA	TRBV19	TRBJ1-2
CAAGGDRGHTGELFF	TGTGCCGCTGGCGGGGACAGGGGTCACACCGGGGAGCTGTTTTTT	TRBD1	NA	TRBV28	TRBJ2-2
CASTRGYGYTF	TGTGCCAGCACCCGGGGCTATGGCTACACCTTC	NA	NA	TRBV28	TRBJ1-2
CSVGTGGGYTF	TGCAGCGTTGGGACAGGGGGTGGCTACACCTTC	TRBD1	NA	TRBV29-1	TRBJ1-2
CASSTTGPEQYF	TGTGCCAGCAGTACCACAGGGCCCGAGCAGTACTTC	NA	NA	TRBV6-6	TRBJ2-7
CSGREAAGNTIYF	TGCAGCGGGAGGGAAGCCGCTGGAAACACCATATATTTT	NA	few	TRBV29-1	TRBJ1-3